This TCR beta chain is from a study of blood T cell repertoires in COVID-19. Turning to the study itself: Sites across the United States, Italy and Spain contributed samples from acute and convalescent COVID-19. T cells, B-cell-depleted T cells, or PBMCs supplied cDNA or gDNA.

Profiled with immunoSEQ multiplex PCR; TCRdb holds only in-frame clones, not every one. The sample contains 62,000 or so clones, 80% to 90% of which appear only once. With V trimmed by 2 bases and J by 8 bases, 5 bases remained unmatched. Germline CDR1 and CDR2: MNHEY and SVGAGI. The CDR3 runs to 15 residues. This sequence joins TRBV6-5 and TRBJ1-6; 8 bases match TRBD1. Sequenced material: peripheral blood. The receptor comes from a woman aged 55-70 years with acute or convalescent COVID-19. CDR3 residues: CASSYGDRSDSPLHF. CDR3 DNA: TGTGCCAGCAGTTACGGGGACAGGAGCGATTCACCCCTCCACTTT.